This TCR beta chain was observed in a study of cytomegalovirus exposure and HLA in healthy donors. CDR1 is SNHLY, CDR2 FYNNEI, per germline. This CDR3 region has 16 residues. V lost 6 bases to trimming and J lost 0 bases, with 14 bases between them. Study-wide results and caveats: Testing in vitro showed a few CMV-associated chains specific for CMV antigens. Cytomegalovirus association was listed for about 170 TCR beta chains.

Profiled with immunoSEQ multiplex PCR; TCRdb holds only in-frame clones, not every one. Of hundreds of thousands of clones detected, 86% appear once; the ten largest clones hold 0.83%. The donors were members of the validation cohort, which comprised about 130 subjects and was separate from the first cohort of roughly 700 subjects. On this clone: The antigen is undetermined.

The chain employs TRBV2 and TRBJ1-4; D is unclear. This receptor was obtained from a woman under 30 in good health and CMV-seronegative. What was sequenced was PBMCs. The CDR3 spells CASSQDRRATNEKLFF. DNA of the CDR3: TGTGCCAGCAGCCAAGATAGGAGGGCAACTAATGAAAAACTGTTTTTT.